A single T cell receptor (beta chain) is shown here with its context. The antigen is undetermined. This sample is drawn from a study of cytomegalovirus exposure and HLA in healthy donors. Study-level background: Around 80 million unique TCR sequences came from HLA-typed donors in an early release. The study, taken as a whole, reports: Later analysis placed DRB1 highest and HLA-C lowest in TCR association rates, which differed by HLA locus.

PCR used 60 Vbeta primers and 13 Jbeta primers. Methods used by the authors: Around 11 million shared chains were among around 78 million unique TCR beta chains counted in a later analysis. Assay used: immunoSEQ multiplex PCR; TCRdb lists only in-frame clones, some missing. The V and J calls and clone size were taken over from that table, and D and trimming were inferred from the DNA. Of some 140,000 clones listed, roughly 80% were seen once; the top ten hold around 3.2%. Losses at the gene ends were 3 bases for V and 13 bases for J; bases not matched to a gene: 5. The CDR3 has 10 amino acids. Germline V gives CDR1 DFQATT, CDR2 SNEGSKA (reference sequence).

This receptor was obtained from a man between 35 and 55 years old in good health and CMV-seronegative. The rearrangement uses TRBV20-1 and TRBJ1-2; TRBD1 agrees at 7 bases. The sequencing sample was made of PBMCs. CDR3 sequence reads: CSARGDRATF. Here the CDR3 DNA reads TGCAGTGCTAGGGGAGACAGGGCCACCTTC.